One sample yielded the 19 T cell receptor beta chains listed below, sequenced in a study of T cell responses to AZD1222 COVID-19 vaccine. TCRdb's table, derived via immunoSEQ multiplex PCR, lists solely in-frame clones and lacks some. This sample carries around 150,000 clones, 92% of them seen once, and the ten largest clones take over 4%. Sample: peripheral blood, taken 28 days after the second AZD1222 dose. The source of these receptors is an adult who received the AZD1222 COVID-19 vaccine.

The rearrangement uses TRBV18 and TRBJ2-7; 9 bases match TRBD1. Trimming removed 5 bases from V and 2 bases from J; junction bases left unmatched: 10. The CDR3 sequence is 16 residues long. Germline CDR1 KGHSH, CDR2 LQKENI. CDR3 nucleotides: TGTGCCAGCTCAACGACGCCGGGACAGGGCCCCTACGAGCAGTACTTC. Its protein is CASSTTPGQGPYEQYF.

The chain links TRBV4-2 to TRBJ1-2; D might be TRBD1 (5 bases). The CDR3 extends over 17 amino acids. Germline V CDR1 and CDR2: LGHNA, YNFKEQ. Trimming stripped 0 bases from V and 8 bases from J, with 22 bases between. For the CDR3, the DNA is TGTGCCAGCAGCCAAGATCGGGGGAGCTCAAACACAAAGGGCTACACCTTC. This codes for CASSQDRGSSNTKGYTF.

The chain couples TRBV18 to TRBJ2-1; 7 bases line up with TRBD2. There are 16 residues in the CDR3. V dropped 2 bases and J dropped 9; count of bases not matched to a gene: 13. Germline CDR1 reads KGHSH; CDR2 reads LQKENI. The CDR3 spells CASSPVGPAPGGEQFF. The CDR3 DNA follows: TGTGCCAGCTCACCAGTGGGACCTGCGCCGGGAGGTGAGCAGTTCTTC.

The chain combines TRBV12-3 or TRBV12-4 with TRBJ1-2; D perhaps matches TRBD1 (5 bases). Deletions cut 6 bases from V and 2 bases from J, with 10 bases between. The length of the CDR3 is 13 residues. The CDR3: CASSNNRNYGYTF. In DNA form, the CDR3 reads TGTGCCAGCAGCAACAACAGGAACTATGGCTACACCTTC.

V and J are TRBV6-5 and TRBJ2-1; D remains ambiguous. CDR1 is MNHEY and CDR2 is SVGAGI in the germline V gene. Trimming removed 6 bases at V and 3 bases at J, with 9 bases between. The CDR3 is 13 residues long. CDR3 in DNA: TGTGCCAGCAGCCCCCCCAGCTACAATGAGCAGTTCTTC. This translates into CASSPPSYNEQFF.

The chain recombines TRBV7-2 with TRBJ2-3; D is unresolved. Germline V gives CDR1 SGHTA, CDR2 FQGNSA. The CDR3 has 12 amino acids. V was clipped by 5 bases and J by 8 bases, with 11 bases between them. The CDR3 DNA sequence: TGTGCCAGCAGCCTACCTGACCTTACGCAGTATTTT. It specifies CASSLPDLTQYF.

The J gene is TRBJ1-5, the V gene TRBV6-2 or TRBV6-3, with D uncertain. CDR3 length: 14 residues. Germline CDR1 reads MNHEY; CDR2 reads SVGEGT. V lost 0 bases and J 4 bases, leaving 7 bases between the germline ends. The CDR3 DNA reads as TGTGCCAGCAGTTACTCGACCGGGAATCAGCCCCAGCATTTT. Its translation: CASSYSTGNQPQHF.

The V gene is TRBV5-6, the J gene TRBJ2-1; D possibly corresponds to TRBD2 (6 bases). Germline assignment: CDR1 SGHDT and CDR2 YYEEEE. The CDR3 sequence is 17 residues long. Trimming took 5 bases from V and 4 from J, leaving 22 bases between them. In DNA, the CDR3 is TGTGCCAGCAGGGTCAGGAGGGGAACAATGGGTTACAATGAGCAGTTCTTC. It translates to CASRVRRGTMGYNEQFF.

V is TRBV7-2 and J is TRBJ2-7, with D possibly matching TRBD1 (5 bases). The CDR3 is 12 amino acids. Germline V gene data show CDR1 as SGHTA and CDR2 as FQGNSA. The V gene lost 5 bases and the J gene lost 3 bases, with 8 bases spanning the gap. This chain's CDR3 is CASSPTVYEQYF. The CDR3, as DNA: TGTGCCAGCAGCCCGACAGTCTACGAGCAGTACTTC.

The chain is built from TRBV28 and TRBJ2-7, with 10 nucleotides matching TRBD1. Germline CDR1 and CDR2: MDHEN and SYDVKM. Trimming at V came to 4 bases and at J to 2 bases, leaving 8 bases not matched to a gene. This CDR3 has 16 residues. CDR3 nucleotide sequence: TGTGCCAGCAGTTCATTCCGGGACAGGGGAGCCTACGAGCAGTACTTC. It yields the protein CASSSFRDRGAYEQYF.

V is TRBV7-9 and J is TRBJ2-6; D unresolved. Per the germline V gene, CDR1 is SEHNR and CDR2 is FQNEAQ (reference sequence). V gave up 6 bases and J gave up 1 base, with 4 bases separating them. The CDR3 runs to 13 residues. CDR3 sequence (DNA): TGTGCCAGCAGTAAATCTGGGGCCAACGTCCTGACTTTC. As protein: CASSKSGANVLTF.

This clone was detected once. The chain combines TRBV5-1 with TRBJ2-1, with D perhaps matching TRBD1 or TRBD2 (5 bases each). The germline V and J ends were trimmed by 6 bases and 7 bases, with 17 bases remaining between them. Germline lookup yields CDR1 SGHRS and CDR2 YFSETQ. CDR3 size: 14 residues. CDR3 protein: CASTIDGAVNEQFF. The CDR3 coding sequence is TGCGCCAGCACCATAGACGGGGCCGTTAATGAGCAGTTCTTC. Combining the CDR3 with reference TRBV5-1 and TRBJ2-1 gives the whole variable domain KAGVTQTPRYLIKTRGQQVTLSCSPISGHRSVSWYQQTPGQGLQFLFEYFSETQRNKGNFPGRFSGRQFSNSRSEMNVSTLELGDSALYLCASTIDGAVNEQFFGPGTRLTVL.

The chain carries TRBV27 and TRBJ2-2; either TRBD1 or TRBD2 may fit D (7 bases each). The CDR3 totals 23 residues. Looked up from germline, CDR1 is MNHEY and CDR2 is SMNVEV (reference sequence). The V end was cut by 1 base, the J end by 4 bases, with 34 bases between. CDR3 sequence: CASSLFSGGILGGHRQGTGELFF. The CDR3 coding sequence is TGTGCCAGCAGTTTATTTTCGGGGGGCATCCTCGGAGGACATCGACAGGGCACCGGGGAGCTGTTTTTT.

For this clone: Other DNA variants within this sample encode the same CDR3. The chain links TRBV6-2 or TRBV6-3 to TRBJ2-1; TRBD2 agrees at 7 bases. V was pared by 5 bases and J by 3 bases, with 4 bases of the junction left unmatched. This CDR3 spans 14 amino acids. Germline CDR1 and CDR2: MNHEY and SVGEGT. The CDR3 sequence is CASSPRDYYNEQFF. CDR3 coding DNA: TGTGCCAGCAGTCCCCGGGACTACTACAATGAGCAGTTCTTC.

The V call is TRBV18, the J call TRBJ1-2; 9 nucleotides align to TRBD1. This CDR3 is built from 15 residues. Germline V gene sequence: CDR1 KGHSH, CDR2 LQKENI. The V segment lost 3 bases and the J segment 0 bases; nucleotides outside the gene matches: 2. CDR3 coding DNA: TGTGCCAGCTCACCCGGGACAGGGACTAACTATGGCTACACCTTC. Encoded protein: CASSPGTGTNYGYTF.

The V call is TRBV7-8, the J call TRBJ1-5; TRBD1 matches at 10 bases. The germline CDR1 and CDR2 sequences are SGHVS and FQNEAQ. After removal of 5 bases from V and 1 base from J, the junction contained 5 bases not matched to a gene. The CDR3 runs 16 residues. CDR3 nucleotides: TGTGCCAGCAGCCTGGGACAGGGGTCGAGCAATCAGCCCCAGCATTTT. Protein product: CASSLGQGSSNQPQHF.

V is TRBV28 and J is TRBJ1-3, with D perhaps matching TRBD1 (5 bases). V was pared by 4 bases and J by 0 bases, with 16 bases between. The germline V gene has CDR1 MDHEN and CDR2 SYDVKM. This CDR3 is built from 17 residues. DNA for the CDR3: TGTGCCAGCAGTTCGGGGGTTAAGGGAGGCTCTGGAAACACCATATATTTT. Protein: CASSSGVKGGSGNTIYF.

The chain recombines TRBV6-5 with TRBJ1-1; maybe TRBD1 (6 bases). CDR1 and CDR2 from the germline V gene are MNHEY and SVGAGI. The CDR3 length is 16 residues. Between the trimmed V and J ends, which lost 2 bases and 1 base, there was a span of 14 bases. The CDR3 nucleotides read TGTGCCAGCAGTTACCTCCCCGGACAGAAGAACACTGAAGCTTTCTTT. This sequence encodes CASSYLPGQKNTEAFF.

The V call is TRBV25-1, the J call TRBJ1-2; D gene unclear. Between the trimmed V and J ends, which lost 1 base and 2 bases, there was a span of 8 bases. Per germline, CDR1 MGHDK and CDR2 SYGVNS. This CDR3 comprises 14 residues. The CDR3 spells CASSESPTNYGYTF. Written as DNA, the CDR3 is TGTGCCAGCAGTGAATCCCCCACAAACTATGGCTACACCTTC.